This T cell receptor (beta chain) was obtained from a study of T cells after yellow fever vaccination (dated by TCRdb to between 2018 and 2021). About the investigation overall: The SMART-Seq v4 Ultra Low Input RNA kit was used to prepare libraries from fractions with low cell numbers. Bulk TCR alpha and beta repertoires were sequenced longitudinally to track T-cell clones before and after primary and booster YFV17D yellow fever vaccination. Two healthy male donors, one aged 18 to 29 and one aged 30 to 40 years, made up the cohort. Blood was drawn at multiple timepoints before and after primary and secondary immunization, with bulk PBMC replicates and cell subsets isolated.

Synthesis of TCR cDNA relied on 5'RACE template switching, a step that introduced a universal primer site along with unique molecular identifiers. Priming for cDNA synthesis came from both the TCR alpha and TCR beta constant segments. Library amplification involved two PCR steps, and the second step added sample barcodes and sequencing adapters. Libraries were sequenced on Illumina HiSeq 2500 (2x100 bp) or NovaSeq (2x150 bp). The original pipeline was this. Reads were demultiplexed and collapsed into UMI consensus sequences with MIGEC, and V(D)J alignment was performed with MiXCR. Clonotypes responding to the vaccine were identified with edgeR on replicate PBMC samples, with the criteria of FDR below 0.01 and a log2 fold change above 5 up to day 15. Each bulk clonotype received a CD4 or CD8 identity based on whether the sequenced CD4 or CD8 repertoire contained that clonotype at higher abundance. TCRdb reanalyzed the raw reads on its own, using fastp at Q25 for trimming and MiXCR for clone calling, and kept in-frame beta chains. A single entry per CDR3 protein holds the most common genes and DNA from its merged rows. For this entry, the V and J calls and clone size follow TCRdb and not the study's own pipeline. The sample table shows a few hundred thousand distinct CDR3 sequences, and about a sixth are seen once. The ten largest clones add up to roughly a sixth of the sample.

A few counts support this clonotype. Its recognized antigen is unknown. No quality values exist for individual bases; no much larger clone is one base distant. The V and J ends are trimmed by 6 bases and 6 bases, leaving 10 bases between them. Looking up the germline V gene yields CDR1 MNHNS and CDR2 SASEGT. Including the terminal cysteine and phenylalanine, the CDR3 comprises 12 residues. Only CDR3 DNA remains: 36 bases, in frame from the first base. This specimen's treatment or condition label, interpreted: live attenuated yellow fever vaccine strain. At each blood-draw timepoint, two biological replicates of bulk PBMCs were obtained. A standard Ficoll-Paque protocol was used to isolate PBMCs from peripheral blood. TriZol was used to extract RNA from bulk PBMCs, from CD4 and CD8 fractions, and from dextramer-positive and dextramer-negative fractions. The investigation overall reported the following: The secondary T-cell response was found to be weaker but faster than the primary response, with a peak reached on day 5 rather than on day 15. Because abundant contaminating clonotypes from the bulk population could be contained in FACS-sorted repertoires, computational filtering was required. A small share of clonotypes was detected in both CD4 and CD8 compartments, with the overlap likely arising from convergent recombination. Only a couple of donors were included in the study, so the extent to which the findings can be generalized is limited. Most clones expanded after primary vaccination (about 95% of CD4 and roughly 90% of CD8) were re-detected after the booster, suggesting that broad memory maintenance occurred.

In this chain, TRBV6-1 is recombined with TRBJ2-3; no D gene is confidently identified. The input for sequencing was PBMCs, taken less than 6 days after the first yellow fever vaccination. The clonotype was recovered from a young man who received the YFV17D yellow fever vaccine. Here the CDR3 is given as CASRSFVDTQYF. The nucleotides are TGTGCCAGCAGGTCCTTCGTGGATACGCAGTATTTT.